These T cell receptor beta chains were read from a single sample in a study of cytomegalovirus exposure and HLA in healthy donors. The method was immunoSEQ multiplex PCR; TCRdb's version includes in-frame clones alone and lacks a portion of them. The sample lists some 80,000 clones, approximately 66% occurring once. Source material: PBMCs. These TCRs come from a male donor in good health and CMV-seropositive. CDR3s include the opening cysteine and the closing phenylalanine or tryptophan. Each record gives: J gene, clone size, V gene, D gene, CDR3 protein, CDR3 DNA. The D gene is left open where the match is weak. Size is omitted from some rows. Given values are once, few, many or a class for expanded clones.

J gene: TRBJ1-1; clone size: NA; V gene: TRBV28; D gene: NA; CDR3 protein: CASRGAGITEAFF; CDR3 DNA: TGTGCCAGCAGGGGGGCAGGGATCACTGAAGCTTTCTTT
J gene: TRBJ2-3; clone size: NA; V gene: TRBV4-2; D gene: TRBD2; CDR3 protein: CASSQVSSGSTDTQYF; CDR3 DNA: TGTGCCAGCAGCCAAGTCTCTAGCGGGAGCACAGATACGCAGTATTTT
J gene: TRBJ2-5; clone size: NA; V gene: TRBV5-1; D gene: TRBD2; CDR3 protein: CASSFRASGNGGETQYF; CDR3 DNA: TGCGCCAGCAGCTTTCGGGCTAGCGGTAACGGGGGGGAGACCCAGTACTTC
J gene: TRBJ2-7; clone size: few; V gene: TRBV5-1; D gene: TRBD1; CDR3 protein: CASSLQPGQGSYEQYF; CDR3 DNA: TGCGCCAGCAGCTTGCAACCGGGACAGGGTTCCTACGAGCAGTACTTC
J gene: TRBJ1-1; clone size: NA; V gene: TRBV4-1; D gene: NA; CDR3 protein: CASSQDEGRGNTEAFF; CDR3 DNA: TGCGCCAGCAGCCAAGACGAAGGACGGGGGAACACTGAAGCTTTCTTT
J gene: TRBJ2-5; clone size: NA; V gene: TRBV7-9; D gene: TRBD2; CDR3 protein: CASSSRTSGRETQYF; CDR3 DNA: TGTGCCAGCAGCTCCAGGACTAGCGGGAGAGAGACCCAGTACTTC
J gene: TRBJ1-2; clone size: NA; V gene: TRBV10-3; D gene: NA; CDR3 protein: CAISAGDPGYTF; CDR3 DNA: TGTGCCATCAGTGCGGGGGACCCTGGCTACACCTTC
J gene: TRBJ1-2; clone size: NA; V gene: TRBV29-1; D gene: TRBD1; CDR3 protein: CSGAEFGQGAKNYGYTF; CDR3 DNA: TGCAGCGGAGCCGAGTTCGGACAGGGGGCCAAGAACTATGGCTACACCTTC
J gene: TRBJ2-2; clone size: NA; V gene: TRBV29-1; D gene: NA; CDR3 protein: CSVYRGGNTGELFF; CDR3 DNA: TGCAGCGTCTACAGGGGGGGGAACACCGGGGAGCTGTTTTTT
J gene: TRBJ2-1; clone size: NA; V gene: TRBV6-4; D gene: NA; CDR3 protein: CASSVLAGANNEQFF; CDR3 DNA: TGTGCCAGCAGTGTACTGGCAGGGGCTAACAATGAGCAGTTCTTC
J gene: TRBJ2-2; clone size: NA; V gene: TRBV4-2; D gene: TRBD1; CDR3 protein: CASSLTDRGNTGELFF; CDR3 DNA: TGTGCCAGCAGCCTTACTGACAGGGGAAACACCGGGGAGCTGTTTTTT
J gene: TRBJ1-1; clone size: NA; V gene: TRBV19; D gene: NA; CDR3 protein: CASSARASNTEAFF; CDR3 DNA: TGTGCCAGTAGTGCCAGGGCCTCGAACACTGAAGCTTTCTTT
J gene: TRBJ1-6; clone size: NA; V gene: TRBV6-6; D gene: NA; CDR3 protein: CASSFRGPGSPLHF; CDR3 DNA: TGTGCCAGCAGTTTCAGGGGTCCTGGATCACCCCTCCACTTT
J gene: TRBJ2-7; clone size: NA; V gene: TRBV28; D gene: NA; CDR3 protein: CASSWHSSYEQYF; CDR3 DNA: TGTGCCAGCAGTTGGCACAGCAGCTACGAGCAGTACTTC
J gene: TRBJ1-1; clone size: few; V gene: TRBV14; D gene: NA; CDR3 protein: CASSQLIQNTEAFF; CDR3 DNA: TGTGCCAGCAGCCAGTTAATACAAAACACTGAAGCTTTCTTT
J gene: TRBJ1-1; clone size: NA; V gene: TRBV6-1; D gene: NA; CDR3 protein: CASSPMREAFF; CDR3 DNA: TGTGCCAGCAGTCCCATGCGTGAAGCTTTCTTT
J gene: TRBJ1-5; clone size: NA; V gene: TRBV19; D gene: NA; CDR3 protein: CASSFSREPQHF; CDR3 DNA: TGTGCCAGTAGTTTCAGCCGGGAGCCCCAACATTTT
J gene: TRBJ2-2; clone size: NA; V gene: TRBV15; D gene: TRBD2; CDR3 protein: CATSFPGGANTGELFF; CDR3 DNA: TGTGCCACCAGCTTTCCCGGGGGGGCGAACACCGGGGAGCTGTTTTTT
J gene: TRBJ1-6; clone size: NA; V gene: TRBV6-1; D gene: TRBD1; CDR3 protein: CASSLDRGNSPLHF; CDR3 DNA: TGTGCCAGCAGCTTAGACAGGGGGAATTCACCCCTCCACTTT
J gene: TRBJ2-1; clone size: NA; V gene: TRBV4-2; D gene: TRBD2; CDR3 protein: CASSLTSGSYNEQFF; CDR3 DNA: TGTGCCAGCAGCCTCACTAGCGGCTCCTACAATGAGCAGTTCTTC
J gene: TRBJ1-1; clone size: NA; V gene: TRBV7-2; D gene: NA; CDR3 protein: CASSSSLNTEAFF; CDR3 DNA: TGTGCCAGCAGCTCTTCCCTCAACACTGAAGCTTTCTTT
J gene: TRBJ2-1; clone size: NA; V gene: TRBV4-1; D gene: TRBD2; CDR3 protein: CASSQDPSGGTFEQFF; CDR3 DNA: TGCGCCAGCAGCCAAGATCCGAGCGGGGGGACGTTCGAGCAGTTCTTC
J gene: TRBJ2-7; clone size: few; V gene: TRBV4-2; D gene: TRBD1; CDR3 protein: CASSQGQGSSYEQYF; CDR3 DNA: TGTGCCAGCAGCCAAGGACAGGGGTCCTCCTACGAGCAGTACTTC
J gene: TRBJ1-2; clone size: NA; V gene: TRBV30; D gene: NA; CDR3 protein: CAWSGQGLNYGYTF; CDR3 DNA: TGTGCCTGGAGTGGTCAGGGATTAAACTATGGCTACACCTTC
J gene: TRBJ2-1; clone size: once; V gene: TRBV5-1; D gene: NA; CDR3 protein: CASGLLEPGLGEQFF; CDR3 DNA: TGCGCCAGCGGCCTACTAGAACCGGGGTTGGGTGAGCAGTTCTTC
J gene: TRBJ2-1; clone size: NA; V gene: TRBV14; D gene: TRBD1; CDR3 protein: CANYYTPGQGPPFSYNEQFF; CDR3 DNA: TGTGCCAACTATTACACCCCGGGACAGGGGCCGCCGTTTAGCTACAATGAGCAGTTCTTC
J gene: TRBJ1-4; clone size: NA; V gene: TRBV2; D gene: TRBD1; CDR3 protein: CASSTIDRGNEKLFF; CDR3 DNA: TGTGCCAGCAGTACGATTGACAGGGGGAATGAAAAACTGTTTTTT
J gene: TRBJ1-2; clone size: NA; V gene: TRBV5-6; D gene: NA; CDR3 protein: CASSLETGRSYGYTF; CDR3 DNA: TGTGCCAGCAGCTTGGAAACAGGGCGGAGCTATGGCTACACCTTC
J gene: TRBJ2-1; clone size: NA; V gene: TRBV18; D gene: NA; CDR3 protein: CASSPETVYNEQFF; CDR3 DNA: TGTGCCAGCTCACCGGAGACAGTCTACAATGAGCAGTTCTTC
J gene: TRBJ1-1; clone size: NA; V gene: TRBV28; D gene: NA; CDR3 protein: CASINRGLPEAFF; CDR3 DNA: TGTGCCAGCATTAATCGAGGGCTCCCTGAAGCTTTCTTT
J gene: TRBJ1-5; clone size: NA; V gene: TRBV30; D gene: NA; CDR3 protein: CAWSTTGSQPQHF; CDR3 DNA: TGTGCCTGGAGTACCACAGGGAGTCAGCCCCAGCATTTT
J gene: TRBJ2-7; clone size: NA; V gene: TRBV7-9; D gene: NA; CDR3 protein: CASSLSLDEQYF; CDR3 DNA: TGTGCCAGCAGCTTAAGCCTGGACGAGCAGTACTTC
J gene: TRBJ2-7; clone size: NA; V gene: TRBV19; D gene: NA; CDR3 protein: CASSLRDNPYEQYF; CDR3 DNA: TGTGCCAGTAGTCTCCGGGACAACCCCTACGAGCAGTACTTC
J gene: TRBJ1-2; clone size: NA; V gene: TRBV7-2; D gene: TRBD1; CDR3 protein: CASSETGAKGYTF; CDR3 DNA: TGTGCCAGCAGCGAGACAGGGGCAAAGGGCTACACCTTC
J gene: TRBJ2-4; clone size: NA; V gene: TRBV6-5; D gene: TRBD2; CDR3 protein: CASSSLTGGWEYF; CDR3 DNA: TGTGCCAGCAGCTCCCTTACGGGGGGATGGGAGTACTTC
J gene: TRBJ2-3; clone size: few; V gene: TRBV15; D gene: NA; CDR3 protein: CARPGLVQDTQYF; CDR3 DNA: TGTGCCAGACCGGGACTTGTACAAGATACGCAGTATTTT
J gene: TRBJ2-1; clone size: NA; V gene: TRBV29-1; D gene: NA; CDR3 protein: CSASGGKKGEQFF; CDR3 DNA: TGCAGCGCCAGTGGGGGGAAGAAGGGTGAGCAGTTCTTC
J gene: TRBJ2-7; clone size: NA; V gene: TRBV5-1; D gene: NA; CDR3 protein: CASSSDSRYEQYF; CDR3 DNA: TGCGCCAGCAGCTCGGACAGTCGATACGAGCAGTACTTC
J gene: TRBJ2-1; clone size: NA; V gene: TRBV7-9; D gene: NA; CDR3 protein: CASSSGRRAEQFF; CDR3 DNA: TGTGCCAGCAGCTCAGGTCGGCGGGCCGAGCAGTTCTTC
J gene: TRBJ2-3; clone size: NA; V gene: TRBV15; D gene: TRBD2; CDR3 protein: CATSRAQREATDTQYF; CDR3 DNA: TGTGCCACCAGCAGAGCTCAGCGGGAAGCCACAGATACGCAGTATTTT
J gene: TRBJ1-4; clone size: NA; V gene: TRBV1; D gene: NA; CDR3 protein: CTTASGGWGEKLFF; CDR3 DNA: TGCACCACTGCCTCAGGGGGTTGGGGGGAAAAACTGTTTTTT
J gene: TRBJ1-2; clone size: few; V gene: TRBV5-1; D gene: NA; CDR3 protein: CASSSGQIYGYTF; CDR3 DNA: TGCGCCAGCAGCTCGGGTCAAATCTATGGCTACACCTTC
J gene: TRBJ2-5; clone size: NA; V gene: TRBV5-6; D gene: TRBD2; CDR3 protein: CASSLLAGEETQYF; CDR3 DNA: TGTGCCAGCAGCTTGCTAGCGGGGGAAGAGACCCAGTACTTC